These T cell receptor beta chains were read from a single sample in a study of response to subunit inactivated influenza vaccine. TCRdb used MiXCR to reprocess the RT-PCR reads, holding one entry per CDR3 protein. The table records about 650,000 distinct CDR3 sequences, roughly 15% of them present only once. Material: PBMCs from blood, obtained around two weeks before vaccination. Receptor source: a man aged 50 to 60 who received an inactivated influenza vaccine. CDR3s include the opening cysteine and the closing phenylalanine or tryptophan. The D gene is left open where the match is weak. Some rows have no size entry. The others give once, few or many, or a class for an expanded clone.

j_call	v_call	d_call	clone_size	cdr3_length	cdr3_aa	cdr3_nt
TRBJ2-7	TRBV5-1	NA	few	14	CASSPEPNSYEQYF	TGCGCCAGCAGCCCGGAACCCAACTCCTACGAGCAGTACTTC
TRBJ2-2	TRBV20-1	NA	NA	12	CSAAQGTGELFF	TGCAGTGCTGCGCAGGGCACCGGGGAGCTGTTTTTT
TRBJ2-5	TRBV20-1	TRBD2	NA	16	CSARDRRLAVQETQYF	TGCAGTGCTAGAGATCGTAGGCTAGCGGTACAAGAGACCCAGTACTTC
TRBJ2-7	TRBV10-3	NA	NA	15	CAISESGRNSYEQYF	TGTGCCATCAGTGAGTCCGGACGGAACTCCTACGAGCAGTACTTC
TRBJ2-7	TRBV20-1	TRBD2	few	14	CSASGLLADYEQYF	TGCAGTGCTTCAGGTCTACTAGCGGACTACGAGCAGTACTTC
TRBJ2-4	TRBV29-1	TRBD1	NA	14	CSVGQGLAKNIQYF	TGCAGCGTCGGACAGGGCTTGGCCAAAAACATTCAGTACTTC
TRBJ2-7	TRBV29-1	NA	NA	11	CSVDSGVEQYF	TGCAGCGTTGATTCCGGGGTCGAGCAGTACTTC
TRBJ1-2	TRBV6-5	NA	NA	15	CASSYSGLANYGYTF	TGTGCCAGCAGTTACTCCGGTCTAGCTAACTATGGCTACACCTTC
TRBJ1-5	TRBV6-5	TRBD1	NA	16	CASSLDRGGSNQPQHF	TGTGCCAGCAGTTTGGACAGGGGGGGGAGCAATCAGCCCCAGCATTTT
TRBJ2-7	TRBV20-1	TRBD2	NA	14	CSATTGTSGNEQYF	TGCAGTGCCACGACCGGGACTAGCGGGAACGAGCAGTACTTC
TRBJ2-3	TRBV10-3	NA	many	12	CAIGAPADTQYF	TGTGCCATCGGAGCACCAGCAGATACGCAGTATTTT
TRBJ1-2	TRBV12-3/TRBV12-4	NA	few	13	CASSPGLAGGYTF	TGTGCCAGCAGTCCGGGGTTGGCGGGTGGCTACACCTTC
TRBJ1-1	TRBV12-3/TRBV12-4	NA	few	12	CASSLFGQAAFF	TGTGCCAGCAGTTTGTTTGGACAAGCAGCTTTCTTT
TRBJ2-1	TRBV29-1	TRBD1	NA	11	CSVVGDRVEFF	TGCAGCGTTGTAGGGGACAGGGTAGAGTTCTTC
TRBJ1-6	TRBV28	NA	few	15	CASFRSLGYNSPLHF	TGTGCCAGCTTTCGGAGTTTAGGGTATAATTCACCCCTCCACTTT
TRBJ2-3	TRBV5-6	TRBD2	few	15	CASSFIAGGTDTQYF	TGTGCCAGCAGCTTTATAGCGGGGGGCACAGATACGCAGTATTTT
TRBJ1-2	TRBV7-2	NA	few	12	CASSLRFDGYTF	TGTGCCAGCAGCTTAAGGTTTGATGGCTACACCTTC
TRBJ2-3	TRBV20-1	NA	many	18	CSANPGTIARGDTDTQYF	TGCAGTGCCAATCCGGGGACAATCGCCCGGGGGGACACAGATACGCAGTATTTT
TRBJ2-2	TRBV15	NA	many	15	CATSTKTSTAGELFF	TGTGCCACCAGCACCAAGACATCCACTGCCGGGGAGCTGTTTTTT
TRBJ2-7	TRBV9	TRBD2	few	14	CASSVSGTNYEQYF	TGTGCCAGCAGCGTATCGGGGACTAACTACGAGCAGTACTTC